The clone carrying this T cell receptor beta chain appeared a few times. Its antigen is not known. The data originate from a study of vaccination and CD4 T cells after COVID-19. Study information: Median time from COVID diagnosis to post-COVID sampling was over 80 days (35 to 161). The study, taken as a whole, reports: Relatively small numbers of convalescent patients were studied, with no early post-infection timepoints included.

The V gene lost 4 bases and the J gene lost 10 bases, with 16 bases spanning the gap. The CDR3 contains 13 residues. Germline V CDR1 and CDR2: MNHNS, SASEGT. Specified time point: late sampling 161 to 241 days after vaccination in three convalescent patients. Indicated treatment: roughly 11-day PBMC culture with coronavirus spike peptide pools or control peptides (ViraFEST assay). At the Johns Hopkins FTIC core, DNA taken from cultured CD4+ T cells was sequenced by way of the Oncomine TCR Beta short-read assay. Someone extracted genomic DNA from cultured CD4+ T cells. MiXCR, applied by TCRdb to the PCR reads, yields one record per CDR3 protein. The table has 25,000 to 30,000 distinct CDR3 sequences, roughly a third seen once; the top ten hold 3% to 4%.

This chain uses TRBV6-1 with TRBJ1-1, with D tentatively TRBD1 (6 bases). This TCR came from a human donor who had recovered from COVID-19. The sequencing here drew on CD4+ T cells from blood, cultured in vitro, taken about 7 months after SARS-CoV-2 vaccination. The CDR3 coding sequence is TGTGCCAGCAGTGTTGGACAGCTAGAGGGAGCTTTCTTT. It is translated as CASSVGQLEGAFF.